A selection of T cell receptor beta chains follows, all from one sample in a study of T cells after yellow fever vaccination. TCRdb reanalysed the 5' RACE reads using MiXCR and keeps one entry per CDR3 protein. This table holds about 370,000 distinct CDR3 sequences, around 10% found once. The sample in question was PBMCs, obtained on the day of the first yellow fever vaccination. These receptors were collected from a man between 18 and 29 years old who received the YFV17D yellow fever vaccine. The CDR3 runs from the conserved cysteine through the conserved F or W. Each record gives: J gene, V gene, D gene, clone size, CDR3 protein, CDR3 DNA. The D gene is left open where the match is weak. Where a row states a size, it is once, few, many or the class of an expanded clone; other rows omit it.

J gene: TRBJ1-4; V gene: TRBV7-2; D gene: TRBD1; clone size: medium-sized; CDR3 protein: CASSKQGAEKLFF; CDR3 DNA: TGTGCCAGCAGCAAACAGGGGGCGGAAAAACTGTTTTTT
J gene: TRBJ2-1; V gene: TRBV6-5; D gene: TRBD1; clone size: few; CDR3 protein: CASSWTGLGHNEQFF; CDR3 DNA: TGTGCCAGCAGTTGGACAGGGCTCGGCCACAATGAGCAGTTCTTC
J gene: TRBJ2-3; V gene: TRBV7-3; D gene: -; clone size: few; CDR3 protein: CASSAEGGTWADTQYF; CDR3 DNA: TGTGCCAGCAGCGCCGAAGGGGGGACCTGGGCAGATACGCAGTATTTT
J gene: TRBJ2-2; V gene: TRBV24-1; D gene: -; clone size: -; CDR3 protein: CATSDFGQGPNTGELFF; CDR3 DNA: TGTGCCACCAGTGATTTCGGTCAGGGGCCGAACACCGGGGAGCTGTTTTTT
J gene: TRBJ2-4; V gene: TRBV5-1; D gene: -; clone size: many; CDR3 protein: CASSLEGQKNIQYF; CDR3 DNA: TGCGCCAGCAGCTTAGAAGGACAGAAAAACATTCAGTACTTC
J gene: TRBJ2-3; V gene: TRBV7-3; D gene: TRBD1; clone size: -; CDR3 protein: CASSGRTGHQYF; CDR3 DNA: TGTGCCAGCAGCGGAAGGACAGGGCATCAGTATTTT
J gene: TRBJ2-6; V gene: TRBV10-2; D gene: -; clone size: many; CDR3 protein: CASRGAQGANVLTF; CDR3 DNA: TGCGCCAGCAGGGGGGCGCAAGGGGCCAACGTCCTGACTTTC
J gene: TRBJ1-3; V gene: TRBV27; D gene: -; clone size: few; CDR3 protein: CASSLWGGNTIYF; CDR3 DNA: TGTGCCAGCAGTTTATGGGGGGGAAACACCATATATTTT
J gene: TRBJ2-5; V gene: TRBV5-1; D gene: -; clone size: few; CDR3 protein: CASSNMDREGRETQYF; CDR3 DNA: TGCGCCAGCAGCAACATGGACAGGGAGGGGAGAGAGACCCAGTACTTC
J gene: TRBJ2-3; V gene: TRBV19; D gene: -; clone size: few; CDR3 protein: CASTSTDMGGTDTQYF; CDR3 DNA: TGTGCCAGTACCTCGACGGACATGGGGGGCACAGATACGCAGTATTTT
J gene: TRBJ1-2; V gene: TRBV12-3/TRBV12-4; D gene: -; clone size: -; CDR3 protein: CASSFGESYGYTF; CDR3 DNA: TGTGCCAGCAGTTTTGGGGAATCCTATGGCTACACCTTC
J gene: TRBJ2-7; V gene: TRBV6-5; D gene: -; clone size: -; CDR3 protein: CASSYGVRRGPYEQYF; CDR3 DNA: TGTGCCAGCAGTTACGGAGTAAGAAGGGGCCCCTACGAGCAGTACTTC
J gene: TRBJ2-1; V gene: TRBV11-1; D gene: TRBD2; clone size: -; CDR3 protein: CASSLGLAGGLLYNEQFF; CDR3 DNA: TGTGCCAGCAGCTTAGGCCTAGCGGGGGGCCTTCTCTACAATGAGCAGTTCTTC
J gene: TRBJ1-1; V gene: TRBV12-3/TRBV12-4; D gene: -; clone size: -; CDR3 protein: CASTADRYTEAFF; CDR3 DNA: TGTGCCAGCACCGCCGATAGGTACACTGAAGCTTTCTTT
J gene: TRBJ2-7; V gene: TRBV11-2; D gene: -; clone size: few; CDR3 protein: CASSLDLGTSSYEQYF; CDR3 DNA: TGTGCCAGCAGCTTAGATTTGGGTACTAGCTCCTACGAGCAGTACTTC
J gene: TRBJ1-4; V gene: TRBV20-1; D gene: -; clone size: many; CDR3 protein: CSASWGSNEKLFF; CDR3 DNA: TGCAGTGCTAGTTGGGGTTCTAATGAAAAACTGTTTTTT
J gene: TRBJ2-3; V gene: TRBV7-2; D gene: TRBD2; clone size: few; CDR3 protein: CASSLASGGGADTQYF; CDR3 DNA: TGTGCCAGCAGCTTAGCTAGCGGGGGGGGCGCAGATACGCAGTATTTT
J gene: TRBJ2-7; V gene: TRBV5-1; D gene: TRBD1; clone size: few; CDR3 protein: CASSSGQGSAQYF; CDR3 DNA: TGCGCCAGCAGTTCGGGACAGGGGTCGGCGCAGTACTTC
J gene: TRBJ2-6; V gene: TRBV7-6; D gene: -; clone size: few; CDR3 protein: CASSSRASAPSSGANVLTF; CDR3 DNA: TGTGCCAGCAGCTCCCGGGCGTCCGCACCTTCCTCTGGGGCCAACGTCCTGACTTTC
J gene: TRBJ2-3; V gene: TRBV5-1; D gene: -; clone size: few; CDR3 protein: CASTETGRSTDTQYF; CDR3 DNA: TGCGCCAGCACCGAGACAGGACGCAGCACAGATACGCAGTATTTT
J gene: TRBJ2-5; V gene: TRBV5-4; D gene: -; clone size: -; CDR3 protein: CASSLNGDGETQYF; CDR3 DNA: TGTGCCAGCAGCTTGAATGGGGACGGGGAGACCCAGTACTTC
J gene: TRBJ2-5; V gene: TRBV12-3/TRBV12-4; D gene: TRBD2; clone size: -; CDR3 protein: CASSLGTRAHQETQYF; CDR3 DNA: TGTGCCAGCAGTTTAGGGACTAGGGCCCACCAAGAGACCCAGTACTTC
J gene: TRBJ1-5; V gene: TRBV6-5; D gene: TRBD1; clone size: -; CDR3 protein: CASSYSGTGGNQPQHF; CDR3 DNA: TGTGCCAGCAGTTACTCGGGGACAGGGGGCAATCAGCCCCAGCATTTT
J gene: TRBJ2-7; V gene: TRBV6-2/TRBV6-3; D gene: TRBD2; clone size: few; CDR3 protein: CASSYSRLAGGYEQYF; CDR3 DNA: TGTGCCAGCAGTTACTCGAGGCTAGCGGGGGGATACGAGCAGTACTTC
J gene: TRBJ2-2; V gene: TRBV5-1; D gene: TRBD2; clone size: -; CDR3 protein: CASSLDSGGAAGELFF; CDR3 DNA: TGCGCCAGCAGCTTGGATAGCGGGGGGGCCGCCGGGGAGCTGTTTTTT
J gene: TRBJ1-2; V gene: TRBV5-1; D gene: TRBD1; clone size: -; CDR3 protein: CASNPMTGVDYGYTF; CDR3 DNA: TGCGCCAGCAACCCTATGACAGGGGTGGACTATGGCTACACCTTC
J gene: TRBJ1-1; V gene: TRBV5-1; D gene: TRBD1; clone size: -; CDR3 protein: CASSFGQGRDTEAFF; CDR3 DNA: TGCGCCAGCAGCTTCGGACAGGGTCGGGACACTGAAGCTTTCTTT